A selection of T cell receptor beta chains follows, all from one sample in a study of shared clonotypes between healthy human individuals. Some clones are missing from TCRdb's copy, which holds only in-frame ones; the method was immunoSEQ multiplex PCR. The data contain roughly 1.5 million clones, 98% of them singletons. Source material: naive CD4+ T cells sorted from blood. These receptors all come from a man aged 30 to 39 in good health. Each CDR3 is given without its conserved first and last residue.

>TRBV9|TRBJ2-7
ASSGRTSSYEQY
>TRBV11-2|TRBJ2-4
ASSLRTSGILAKNIQY
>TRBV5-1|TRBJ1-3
ASSLEGQGNRNTIY
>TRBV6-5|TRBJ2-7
ASSYSPAGYEQY
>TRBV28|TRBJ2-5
ASRPGLAQETQY
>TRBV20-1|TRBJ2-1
SASRNEEQF
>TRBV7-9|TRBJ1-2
ASSMDRGHHYGYT
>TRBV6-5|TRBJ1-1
ASRHGGLEAF
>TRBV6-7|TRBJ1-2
ASSYGDRCYGYT
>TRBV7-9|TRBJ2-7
ASSLTRDRAYEQY
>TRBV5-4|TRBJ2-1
ASSQGDRGRNEQF
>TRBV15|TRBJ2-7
ATSKAPSGSFTYEQY
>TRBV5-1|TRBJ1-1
ASSPGPLTTEAF
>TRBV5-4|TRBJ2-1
ASSLRGGNEQF
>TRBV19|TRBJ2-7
ASSIRLSASGSSYEQY
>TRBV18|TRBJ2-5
ASSPAAGASETQY
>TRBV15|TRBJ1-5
ATSRDLQGAGQPQH